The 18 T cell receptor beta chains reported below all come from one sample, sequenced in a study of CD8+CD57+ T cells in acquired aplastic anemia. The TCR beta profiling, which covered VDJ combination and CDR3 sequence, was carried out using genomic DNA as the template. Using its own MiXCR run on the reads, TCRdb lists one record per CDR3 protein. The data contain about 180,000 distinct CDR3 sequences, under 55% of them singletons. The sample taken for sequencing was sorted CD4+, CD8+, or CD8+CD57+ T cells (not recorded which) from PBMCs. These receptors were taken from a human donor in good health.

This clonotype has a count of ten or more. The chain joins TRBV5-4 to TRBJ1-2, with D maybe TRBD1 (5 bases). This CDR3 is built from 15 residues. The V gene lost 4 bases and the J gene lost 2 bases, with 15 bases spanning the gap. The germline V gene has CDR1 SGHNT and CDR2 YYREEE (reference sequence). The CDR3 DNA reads TGTGCCAGCAGCCCACAAATGCAGGGCAACTATGGCTACACCTTC. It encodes CASSPQMQGNYGYTF.

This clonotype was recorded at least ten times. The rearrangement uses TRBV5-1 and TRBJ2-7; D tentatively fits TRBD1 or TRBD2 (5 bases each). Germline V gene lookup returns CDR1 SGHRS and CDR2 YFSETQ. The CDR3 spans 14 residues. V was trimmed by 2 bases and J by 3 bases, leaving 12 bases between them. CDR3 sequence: CASSLLGVDYEQYF. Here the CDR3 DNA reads TGCGCCAGCAGCTTACTAGGGGTAGACTACGAGCAGTACTTC.

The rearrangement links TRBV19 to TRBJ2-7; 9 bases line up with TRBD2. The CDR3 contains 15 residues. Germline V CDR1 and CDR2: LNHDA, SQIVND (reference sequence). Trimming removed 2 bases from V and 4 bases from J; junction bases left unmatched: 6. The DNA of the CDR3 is TGTGCCAGTAGTATACCGGGACTAGCAGGGTACGAGCAGTACTTC. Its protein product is CASSIPGLAGYEQYF. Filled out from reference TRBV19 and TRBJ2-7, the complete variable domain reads DGGITQSPKYLFRKEGQNVTLSCEQNLNHDAMYWYRQDPGQGLRLIYYSQIVNDFQKGDIAEGYSVSREKKESFPLTVTSAQKNPTAFYLCASSIPGLAGYEQYFGPGTRLTVT.

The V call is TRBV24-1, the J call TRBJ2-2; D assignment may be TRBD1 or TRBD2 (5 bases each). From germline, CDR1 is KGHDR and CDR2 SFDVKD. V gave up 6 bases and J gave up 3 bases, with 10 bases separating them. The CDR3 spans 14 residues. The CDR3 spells CATSPSRDTGELFF. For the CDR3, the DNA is TGTGCCACCAGTCCTAGCAGGGACACCGGGGAGCTGTTTTTT.

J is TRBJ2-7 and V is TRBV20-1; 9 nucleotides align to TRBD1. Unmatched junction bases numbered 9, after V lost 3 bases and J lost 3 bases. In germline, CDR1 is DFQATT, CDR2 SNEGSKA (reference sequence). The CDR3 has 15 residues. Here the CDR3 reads CSARDRTGVIYEQYF. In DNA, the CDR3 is TGCAGTGCTAGGGACCGGACAGGGGTTATCTACGAGCAGTACTTC.

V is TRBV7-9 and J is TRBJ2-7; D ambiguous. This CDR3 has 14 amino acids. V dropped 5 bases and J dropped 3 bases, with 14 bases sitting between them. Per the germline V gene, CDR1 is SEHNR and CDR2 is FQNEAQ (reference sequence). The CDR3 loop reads CASSLERSVYEQYF. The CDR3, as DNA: TGTGCCAGCAGCCTAGAGCGCAGTGTCTACGAGCAGTACTTC.

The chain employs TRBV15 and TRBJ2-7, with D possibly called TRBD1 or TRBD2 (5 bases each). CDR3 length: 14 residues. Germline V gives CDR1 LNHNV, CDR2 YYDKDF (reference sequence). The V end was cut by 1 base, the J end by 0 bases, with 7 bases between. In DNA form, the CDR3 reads TGTGCCACCAGCAGAGGAGGGACCTCCTACGAGCAGTACTTC. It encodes CATSRGGTSYEQYF.

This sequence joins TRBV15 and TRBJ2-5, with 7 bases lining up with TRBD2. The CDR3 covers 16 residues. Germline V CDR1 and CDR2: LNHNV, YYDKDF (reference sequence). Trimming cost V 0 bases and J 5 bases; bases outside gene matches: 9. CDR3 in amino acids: CATSRDWGGVGETQYF. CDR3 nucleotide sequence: TGTGCCACCAGCAGAGATTGGGGGGGTGTTGGGGAGACCCAGTACTTC.

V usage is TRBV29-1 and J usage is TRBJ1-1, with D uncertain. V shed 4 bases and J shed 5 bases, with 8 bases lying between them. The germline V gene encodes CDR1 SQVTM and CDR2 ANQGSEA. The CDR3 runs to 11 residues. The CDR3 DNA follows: TGCAGCGTTGCGTGGGGTACTGAAGCTTTCTTT. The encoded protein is CSVAWGTEAFF.

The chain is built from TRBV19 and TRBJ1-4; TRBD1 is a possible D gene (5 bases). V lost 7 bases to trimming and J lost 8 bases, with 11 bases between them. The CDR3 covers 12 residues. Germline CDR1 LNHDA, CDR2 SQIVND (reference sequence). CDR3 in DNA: TGTGCCAGTACCGCGGGACCGGAAAAACTGTTTTTT. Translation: CASTAGPEKLFF.

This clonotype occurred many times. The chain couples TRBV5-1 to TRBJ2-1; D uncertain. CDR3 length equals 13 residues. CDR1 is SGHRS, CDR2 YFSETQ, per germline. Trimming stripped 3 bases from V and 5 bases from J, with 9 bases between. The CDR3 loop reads CASSWITNNEQFF. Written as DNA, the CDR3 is TGCGCCAGCAGCTGGATTACGAACAATGAGCAGTTCTTC.

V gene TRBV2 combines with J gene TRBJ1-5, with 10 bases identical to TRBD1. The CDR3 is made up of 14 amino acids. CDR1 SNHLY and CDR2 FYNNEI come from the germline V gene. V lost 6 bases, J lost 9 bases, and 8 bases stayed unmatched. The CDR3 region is CASSETGGRRPQHF. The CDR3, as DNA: TGTGCCAGCAGCGAGACAGGGGGCAGAAGGCCCCAGCATTTT. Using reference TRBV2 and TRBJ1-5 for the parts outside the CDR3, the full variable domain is EPEVTQTPSHQVTQMGQEVILRCVPISNHLYFYWYRQILGQKVEFLVSFYNNEISEKSEIFDDQFSVERPDGSNFTLKIRSTKLEDSAMYFCASSETGGRRPQHFGDGTRLSIL.

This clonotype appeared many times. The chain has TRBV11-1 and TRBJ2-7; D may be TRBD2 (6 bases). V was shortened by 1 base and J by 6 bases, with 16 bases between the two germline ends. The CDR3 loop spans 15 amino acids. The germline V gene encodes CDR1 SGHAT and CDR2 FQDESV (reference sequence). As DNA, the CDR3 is TGTGCCAGCAGCTTAGTGGGGGGAGGCAGCTCCGAGCAGTACTTC. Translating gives CASSLVGGGSSEQYF.

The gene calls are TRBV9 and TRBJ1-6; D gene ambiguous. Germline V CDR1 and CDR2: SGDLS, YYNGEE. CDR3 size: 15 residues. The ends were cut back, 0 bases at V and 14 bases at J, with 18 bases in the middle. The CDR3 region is CASSVGAGKLEALHF. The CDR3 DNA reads TGTGCCAGCAGCGTAGGTGCCGGTAAACTAGAGGCCCTCCACTTT.

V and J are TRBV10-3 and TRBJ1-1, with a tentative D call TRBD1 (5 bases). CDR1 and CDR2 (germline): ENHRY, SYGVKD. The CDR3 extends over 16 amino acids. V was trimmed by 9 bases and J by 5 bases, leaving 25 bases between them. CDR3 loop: CAMGVSDTREGTEAFF. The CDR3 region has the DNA TGTGCCATGGGGGTATCGGACACCAGGGAGGGGACTGAAGCTTTCTTT.

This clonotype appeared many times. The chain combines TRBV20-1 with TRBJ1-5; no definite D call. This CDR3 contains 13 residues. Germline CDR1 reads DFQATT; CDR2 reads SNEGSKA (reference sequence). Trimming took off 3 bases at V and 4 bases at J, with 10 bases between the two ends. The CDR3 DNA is TGCAGTGCTAGGAGGCAGCTAAATCAGCCCCAGCATTTT. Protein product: CSARRQLNQPQHF.

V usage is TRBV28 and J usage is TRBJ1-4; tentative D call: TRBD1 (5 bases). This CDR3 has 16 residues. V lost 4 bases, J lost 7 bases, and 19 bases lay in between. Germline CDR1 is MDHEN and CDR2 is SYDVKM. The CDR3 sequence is CASSSPRGGKREKLFF. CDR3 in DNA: TGTGCCAGCAGTTCCCCTCGGGGGGGGAAGCGTGAAAAACTGTTTTTT.

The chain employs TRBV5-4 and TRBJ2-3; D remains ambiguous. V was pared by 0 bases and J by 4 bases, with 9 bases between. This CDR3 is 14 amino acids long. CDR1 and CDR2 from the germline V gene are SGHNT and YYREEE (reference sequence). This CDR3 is CASSLAVVSDTQYF. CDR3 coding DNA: TGTGCCAGCAGCTTGGCCGTCGTCTCAGATACGCAGTATTTT.